Described below is a single T cell receptor (beta chain) sequence and its context. Other DNA sequences within the sample encode an identical CDR3. The source of the sample is a study of T cell repertoires in ileal Crohn's disease. Clones were sequenced by immunoSEQ multiplex PCR, and TCRdb holds only the in-frame ones, with some missing. In the table there are some 12,000 clones, around 77% of which are singletons. The V gene's germline CDR1 is MNHEY and CDR2 SMNVEV (reference sequence). V shed 2 bases and J shed 0 bases, with 10 bases lying between them. CDR3 size: 15 residues. The V call is TRBV27, the J call TRBJ1-1; D ambiguous. The sequencing sample was made of ileal tissue. The sequence was collected from an adult with Crohn's disease. CDR3 DNA sequence: TGTGCCAGCAGTTTAAGTGGCGGGATGAACACTGAAGCTTTCTTT. It codes for CASSLSGGMNTEAFF.